This entry lists 14 T cell receptor beta chains sequenced from one sample in a study of radiotherapy plus CTLA-4 blockade in lung cancer. The data were produced by immunoSEQ multiplex PCR, yet TCRdb's version contains in-frame clones alone and is incomplete. The sample includes about 77,000 clones, approximately 73% seen only once; the top ten take roughly 10%. The sequencing here drew on peripheral blood, taken from a patient treated with radiotherapy plus ipilimumab. The receptors shown here come from a human donor with non-small cell lung cancer whose response to radiotherapy plus ipilimumab could not be evaluated.

This chain uses TRBV14 with TRBJ2-7; TRBD1 aligns across 9 bases. The CDR3 contains 14 residues. The germline V gene has CDR1 SGHDN and CDR2 FVKESK. Trimming at V came to 4 bases and at J to 1 base, leaving 2 bases not matched to a gene. The DNA of the CDR3 is TGTGCCAGCAGCCCCGGGACAGGGTCCTACGAGCAGTACTTC. It encodes CASSPGTGSYEQYF.

This rearrangement joins TRBV18 to TRBJ1-4; 9 positions agree with TRBD1. V gave up 6 bases and J gave up 4 bases; unmatched junction bases: 3. Looked up from germline, CDR1 is KGHSH and CDR2 is LQKENI. CDR3 length: 14 amino acids. DNA of the CDR3: TGTGCCAGCTCGCCGGGACAGGGTAATGAAAAACTGTTTTTT. Amino acids: CASSPGQGNEKLFF.

The J gene is TRBJ1-1, the V gene TRBV4-1, with D unclear. This CDR3 is 13 amino acids long. The germline V and J ends were trimmed by 0 bases and 4 bases, with 6 bases remaining between them. Germline V gene lookup returns CDR1 MGHRA and CDR2 YSYEKL. CDR3 loop: CASSQDLPTEAFF. CDR3 nucleotide sequence: TGCGCCAGCAGCCAAGATCTCCCCACTGAAGCTTTCTTT.

V gene TRBV2 combines with J gene TRBJ2-7; 7 bases map to TRBD1. The CDR3 is 14 amino acids. The trim removed 7 bases at V and 1 base at J, leaving 7 bases unmatched. In germline, CDR1 is SNHLY, CDR2 FYNNEI. CDR3 region: CASMGQPVSYEQYF. CDR3 in DNA: TGTGCCAGCATGGGACAGCCCGTTTCCTACGAGCAGTACTTC. Looking up the rest from reference TRBV2 and TRBJ2-7 gives the full variable domain: EPEVTQTPSHQVTQMGQEVILRCVPISNHLYFYWYRQILGQKVEFLVSFYNNEISEKSEIFDDQFSVERPDGSNFTLKIRSTKLEDSAMYFCASMGQPVSYEQYFGPGTRLTVT.

The chain couples TRBV28 to TRBJ1-4; no definite D call. CDR3 length equals 13 residues. The germline CDR1 and CDR2 sequences are MDHEN and SYDVKM. The V gene lost 8 bases and the J gene lost 0 bases, with 7 bases spanning the gap. The CDR3 region has the DNA TGTGCCAGCTGGGCTGCAACTAATGAAAAACTGTTTTTT. Amino acid sequence: CASWAATNEKLFF. Based on the CDR3 plus reference TRBV28 and TRBJ1-4, the full variable domain is DVKVTQSSRYLVKRTGEKVFLECVQDMDHENMFWYRQDPGLGLRLIYFSYDVKMKEKGDIPEGYSVSREKKERFSLILESASTNQTSMYLCASWAATNEKLFFGSGTQLSVL.

The gene calls are TRBV4-1 and TRBJ2-7, with D possibly matching TRBD2 (6 bases). This CDR3 contains 15 residues. V lost 2 bases and J 0 bases, leaving 11 bases between the germline ends. Germline V gene data show CDR1 as MGHRA and CDR2 as YSYEKL. CDR3 amino acids: CASSQPWGVSYEQYF. CDR3 in DNA: TGCGCCAGCAGCCAACCATGGGGGGTCTCCTACGAGCAGTACTTC.

The chain is built from TRBV7-6 and TRBJ2-1; 12 nucleotides align to TRBD2. Germline CDR1 and CDR2: SGHVS and FNYEAQ. V lost 2 bases to trimming and J lost 7 bases; unmatched junction nucleotides: 9. This CDR3 is built from 17 residues. CDR3 region: CASSLTGLAGYRNEQFF. For the CDR3, the DNA is TGTGCCAGCAGCTTAACCGGACTAGCGGGATATAGGAATGAGCAGTTCTTC.

The rearrangement joins TRBV4-2 to TRBJ1-5; D remains unclear. The V gene's germline CDR1 is LGHNA and CDR2 YNFKEQ. The CDR3 consists of 18 residues. Deletions cut 0 bases from V and 5 bases from J, with 20 bases between. CDR3 loop: CASSQDLSGQVYDQPQHF. CDR3 sequence (DNA): TGTGCCAGCAGCCAAGATCTAAGCGGGCAGGTTTATGATCAGCCCCAGCATTTT.

The chain is built from TRBV5-1 and TRBJ2-6, with 7 bases identical to TRBD1. CDR3 size: 16 residues. J was trimmed by 2 bases and V by 1 base; bases with no gene match: 3. Germline V gene sequence: CDR1 SGHRS, CDR2 YFSETQ. CDR3: CASSLTGAPGANVLTF. In nucleotides, the CDR3 is TGCGCCAGCAGCTTGACAGGGGCCCCTGGGGCCAACGTCCTGACTTTC.

V is TRBV9 and J is TRBJ1-1; D remains ambiguous. CDR1 is SGDLS, CDR2 YYNGEE, per germline. The CDR3 is 15 amino acids. Deletions cut 3 bases from V and 8 bases from J, with 20 bases between. The DNA for the CDR3 is TGTGCCAGCAGCGCCGGCCCATACGACCGAGCGGAAGCTTTCTTT. Translated, it gives CASSAGPYDRAEAFF.

This clone was counted a single time. The chain recombines TRBV7-6 with TRBJ2-7; possible D gene TRBD2, 6 bases. This CDR3 region has 14 residues. The V end lost 5 bases, the J end lost 3 bases, and 14 bases lay between the germline ends. CDR1 and CDR2 from the germline V gene are SGHVS and FNYEAQ. CDR3 sequence reads: CASSPGTRIYEQYF. The CDR3 bases are TGTGCCAGCAGCCCCGGGACTCGAATCTACGAGCAGTACTTC.

The CDR3 is CASSPLNTGELFF. Here the CDR3 DNA reads TGTGCCAGCAGCCCCCTTAACACCGGGGAGCTGTTTTTT. The genes are TRBV7-2 and TRBJ2-2; no clear D gene. The V gene lost 5 bases and the J gene lost 2 bases, with 6 bases spanning the gap. Germline-derived CDR1 and CDR2 are SGHTA and FQGNSA. The CDR3 loop spans 13 amino acids.

The chain joins TRBV13 to TRBJ2-5, with a tentative D call TRBD1 (5 bases). Germline V lookup: CDR1 PRHDT, CDR2 FYEKMQ (reference sequence). This CDR3 has 14 residues. The V gene lost 2 bases and the J gene lost 5 bases, with 12 bases spanning the gap. The CDR3 is CASSLFRGIETQYF. The DNA for the CDR3 is TGTGCCAGCAGCTTATTTAGGGGCATTGAGACCCAGTACTTC.

This clone occurred a few times. The chain employs TRBV2 and TRBJ1-5, with a possible D match to TRBD1 (5 bases). The germline V gene has CDR1 SNHLY and CDR2 FYNNEI. Trimming took 7 bases from V and 4 from J, leaving 11 bases between them. The CDR3 is 13 residues long. CDR3 residues: CASTGDFNQPQHF. CDR3 DNA sequence: TGTGCCAGCACCGGGGACTTTAATCAGCCCCAGCATTTT.